This entry concerns a single T cell receptor (beta chain). The data are from a study of blood T cell repertoires in COVID-19. Overall study context: Acute-phase and convalescent COVID-19 samples originated in the United States, Italy and Spain. Sample material is recorded as cDNA or gDNA derived from T cells, B-cell-depleted T cells, or PBMCs.

This CDR3 has 16 amino acids. Germline CDR1 is KGHSH and CDR2 is LQKENI. The V and J ends lost 3 bases and 6 bases, in that order; junction bases with no gene match: 8. In the authors' workflow: Estimation of nucleated cell counts was performed using reference gene primer amplification. TCRdb's copy holds only in-frame clones and misses some; the assay was immunoSEQ multiplex PCR. D and trimming were read from the DNA, whereas the V and J calls and clone size are those reported in that table. The sample has about 170,000 clones; around 89% are singletons. The chain couples TRBV18 to TRBJ2-7; 13 bases align to TRBD2. This sequence was found in a man in his fifties or sixties who had recovered from COVID-19. The specimen was peripheral blood. CDR3 region: CASSPARTSGGSEQYF. DNA of the CDR3: TGTGCCAGCTCACCCGCCCGGACTAGCGGGGGTTCCGAGCAGTACTTC. The whole variable domain, filled in from reference TRBV18 and TRBJ2-7, reads NAGVMQNPRHLVRRRGQEARLRCSPMKGHSHVYWYRQLPEEGLKFMVYLQKENIIDESGMPKERFSAEFPKEGPSILRIQQVVRGDSAAYFCASSPARTSGGSEQYFGPGTRLTVT.